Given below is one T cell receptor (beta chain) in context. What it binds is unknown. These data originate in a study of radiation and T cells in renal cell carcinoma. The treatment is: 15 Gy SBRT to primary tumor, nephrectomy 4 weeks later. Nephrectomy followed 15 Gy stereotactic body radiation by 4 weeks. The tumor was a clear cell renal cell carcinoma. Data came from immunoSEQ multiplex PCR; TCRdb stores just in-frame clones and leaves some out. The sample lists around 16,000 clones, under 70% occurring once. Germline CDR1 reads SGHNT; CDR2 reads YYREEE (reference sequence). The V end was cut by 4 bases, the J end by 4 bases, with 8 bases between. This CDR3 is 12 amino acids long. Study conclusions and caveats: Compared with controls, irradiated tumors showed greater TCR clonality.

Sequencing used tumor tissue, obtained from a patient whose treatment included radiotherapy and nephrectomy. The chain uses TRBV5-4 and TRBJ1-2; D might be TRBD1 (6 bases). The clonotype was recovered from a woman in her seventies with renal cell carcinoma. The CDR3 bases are TGTGCCAGCAGCCCGGACAGCTATGGCTACACCTTC. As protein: CASSPDSYGYTF.